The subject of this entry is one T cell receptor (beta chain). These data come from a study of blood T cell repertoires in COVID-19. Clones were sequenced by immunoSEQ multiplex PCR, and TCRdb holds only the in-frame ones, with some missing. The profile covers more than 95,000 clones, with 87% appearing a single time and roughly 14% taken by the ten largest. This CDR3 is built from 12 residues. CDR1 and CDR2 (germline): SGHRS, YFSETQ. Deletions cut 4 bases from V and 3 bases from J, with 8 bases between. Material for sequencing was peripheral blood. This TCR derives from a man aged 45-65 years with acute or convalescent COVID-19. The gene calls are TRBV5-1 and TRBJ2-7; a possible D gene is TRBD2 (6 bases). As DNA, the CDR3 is TGCGCCAGCAGCGGAGGGATCTACGAGCAGTACTTC. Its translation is CASSGGIYEQYF.